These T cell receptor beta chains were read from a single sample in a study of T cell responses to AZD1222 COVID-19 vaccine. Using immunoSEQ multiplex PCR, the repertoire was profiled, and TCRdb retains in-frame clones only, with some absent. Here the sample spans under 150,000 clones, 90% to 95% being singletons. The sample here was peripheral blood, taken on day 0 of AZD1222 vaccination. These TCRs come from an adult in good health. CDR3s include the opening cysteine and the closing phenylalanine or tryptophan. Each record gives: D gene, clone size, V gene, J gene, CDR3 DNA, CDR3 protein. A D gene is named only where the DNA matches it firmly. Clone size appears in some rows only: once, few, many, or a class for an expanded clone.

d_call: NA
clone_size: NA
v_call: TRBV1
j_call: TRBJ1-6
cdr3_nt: TGCACCAGCAGCCAAGTGGGGGGGAGCTCCTATAATTCACCCCTCCACTTT
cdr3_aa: CTSSQVGGSSYNSPLHF

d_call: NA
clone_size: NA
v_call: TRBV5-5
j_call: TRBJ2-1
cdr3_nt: TGTGCCAGCAGCTTGAGGGAATACTACAATGAGCAGTTCTTC
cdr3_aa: CASSLREYYNEQFF

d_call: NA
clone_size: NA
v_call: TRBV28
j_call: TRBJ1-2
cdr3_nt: TGTGCCAGCAGTCCTCAGAGAGAGGTTGCCCCAGGGAACTATGGCTACACCTTC
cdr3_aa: CASSPQREVAPGNYGYTF

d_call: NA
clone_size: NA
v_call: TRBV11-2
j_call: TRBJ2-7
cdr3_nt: TGTGCCAGCAGCTTAGCTCCCAGTCCCACCTACGAGCAGTACTTC
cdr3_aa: CASSLAPSPTYEQYF

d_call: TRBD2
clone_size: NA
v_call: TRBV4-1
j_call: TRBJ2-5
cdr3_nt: TGCGCCAGCAGCCAACGAACTCTAGGACTAGCGGGAGCTAGGGAGACCCAGTACTTC
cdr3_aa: CASSQRTLGLAGARETQYF

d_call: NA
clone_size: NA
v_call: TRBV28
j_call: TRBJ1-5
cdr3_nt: TGTGCCAGCAGTTTATGGAAGACAGTTCATAGCAATCAGCCCCAGCATTTT
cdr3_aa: CASSLWKTVHSNQPQHF

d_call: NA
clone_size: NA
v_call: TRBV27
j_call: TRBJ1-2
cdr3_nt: TGTGCCAGCAGTCTACAGGGACGGGGCTATGGCTACACCTTC
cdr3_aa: CASSLQGRGYGYTF

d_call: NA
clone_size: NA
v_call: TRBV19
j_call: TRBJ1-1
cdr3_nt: TGTGCCAGTAGTGTCGGCACTGAAGCTTTCTTT
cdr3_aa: CASSVGTEAFF

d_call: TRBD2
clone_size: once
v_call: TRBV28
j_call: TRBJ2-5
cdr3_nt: TGTGCCAGCAGTTTCATACTAGCGGGACAAGAGACCCAGTACTTC
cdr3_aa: CASSFILAGQETQYF

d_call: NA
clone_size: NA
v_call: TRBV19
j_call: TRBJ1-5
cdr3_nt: TGTGCCAGTAGTATAAGCGGGGGAAGGAGCAATCAGCCCCAGCATTTT
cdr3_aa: CASSISGGRSNQPQHF

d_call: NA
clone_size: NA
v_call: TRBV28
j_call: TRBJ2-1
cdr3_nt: TGTGCCAGCCGGCTGGTCAATGAGCAGTTCTTC
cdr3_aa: CASRLVNEQFF

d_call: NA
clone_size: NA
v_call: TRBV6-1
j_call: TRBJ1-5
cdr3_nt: TGTGCCAGCAGTGAAAGGGCCCTCAGGGGTCAGCCCCAGCATTTT
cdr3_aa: CASSERALRGQPQHF

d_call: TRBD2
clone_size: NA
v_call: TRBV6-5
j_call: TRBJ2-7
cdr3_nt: TGTGCCAGCACCCTGGGGGGGAGCTCCTACGAGCAGTACTTC
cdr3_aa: CASTLGGSSYEQYF

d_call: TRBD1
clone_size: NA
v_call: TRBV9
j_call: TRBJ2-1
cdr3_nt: TGTGCCAGCACCAGGGGGCGCGGGCCACTTAATGAGCAGTTCTTC
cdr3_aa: CASTRGRGPLNEQFF

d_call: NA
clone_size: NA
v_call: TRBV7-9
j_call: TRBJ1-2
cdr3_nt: TGTGCCAGCAGCTTAGCGGTCGCTAACTATGGCTACACCTTC
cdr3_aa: CASSLAVANYGYTF

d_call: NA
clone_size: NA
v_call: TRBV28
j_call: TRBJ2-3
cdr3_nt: TGTGCCAGCAGTTTACCCTCCAACACGCGCCAGGGCCCAGATACGCAGTATTTT
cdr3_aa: CASSLPSNTRQGPDTQYF

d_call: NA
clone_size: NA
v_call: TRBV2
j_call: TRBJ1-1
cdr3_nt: TGTGCCACCTCTGAAAGAGGGGGCACTGAAGCTTTCTTT
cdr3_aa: CATSERGGTEAFF

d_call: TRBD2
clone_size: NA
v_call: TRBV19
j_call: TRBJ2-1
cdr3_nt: TGTGCCAGTAGTAGGGGACTAGCGGGAGGTGAAGATGAGCAGTTCTTC
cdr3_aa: CASSRGLAGGEDEQFF

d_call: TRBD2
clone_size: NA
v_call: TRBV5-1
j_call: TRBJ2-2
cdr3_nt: TGCGCCAGCAGCTTGGGACTAGCGGGAGTCGGCACCGGGGAGCTGTTTTTT
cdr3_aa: CASSLGLAGVGTGELFF

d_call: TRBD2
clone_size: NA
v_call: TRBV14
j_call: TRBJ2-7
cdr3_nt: TGTGCCAGCAGCCAGATCCTAGCGGGAGGGAAATACGAGCAGTACTTC
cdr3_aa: CASSQILAGGKYEQYF

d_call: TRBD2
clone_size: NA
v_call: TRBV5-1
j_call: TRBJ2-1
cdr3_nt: TGCGCCAGCAGCTTTGACCCTTCTAGCGGGAGTTACAATGAGCAGTTCTTC
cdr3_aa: CASSFDPSSGSYNEQFF

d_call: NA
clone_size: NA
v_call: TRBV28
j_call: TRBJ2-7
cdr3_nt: TGTGCCAGCAGTTTACTATATGAGCAGTACTTC
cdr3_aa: CASSLLYEQYF

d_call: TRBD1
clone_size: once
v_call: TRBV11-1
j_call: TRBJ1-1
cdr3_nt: TGTGCCAGCAGCTCGGACAGGCTCCGTGGCACTGAAGCTTTCTTT
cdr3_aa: CASSSDRLRGTEAFF

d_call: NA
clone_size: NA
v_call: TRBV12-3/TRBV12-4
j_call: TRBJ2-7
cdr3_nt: TGTGCCAGCAGCTCACCATTGGACGAGCAGTACTTC
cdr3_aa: CASSSPLDEQYF

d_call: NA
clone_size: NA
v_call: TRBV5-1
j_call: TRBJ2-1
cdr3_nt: TGCGCCAGCAGCTTGGCCGGTACGGCGAGCTCCTACAATGAGCAGTTCTTC
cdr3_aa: CASSLAGTASSYNEQFF

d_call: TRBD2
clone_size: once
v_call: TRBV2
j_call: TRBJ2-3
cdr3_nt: TGTGCCAGCAGTGAGCTAGCGGGAGTTAGAGATACGCAGTATTTT
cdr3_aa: CASSELAGVRDTQYF

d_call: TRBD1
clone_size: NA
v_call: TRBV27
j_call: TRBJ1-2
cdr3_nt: TGTGCCACCGGGACAGGGAACTATGGCTACACCTTC
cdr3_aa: CATGTGNYGYTF

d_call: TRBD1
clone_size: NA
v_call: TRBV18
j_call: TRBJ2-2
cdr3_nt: TGTGCCAGCTCACTTTACCGGGACAGCGTTACCACCACCGGGGAGCTGTTTTTT
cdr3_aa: CASSLYRDSVTTTGELFF

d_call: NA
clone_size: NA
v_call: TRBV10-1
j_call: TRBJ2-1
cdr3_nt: TGCGCCAGCAGTGGCAGCCAGGGTAACTCCTACAATGAGCAGTTCTTC
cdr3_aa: CASSGSQGNSYNEQFF

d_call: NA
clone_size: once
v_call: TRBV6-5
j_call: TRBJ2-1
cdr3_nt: TGTGCCAGCAGTTACCGGGCTAGCGCCTACAATGAGCAGTTCTTC
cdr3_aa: CASSYRASAYNEQFF

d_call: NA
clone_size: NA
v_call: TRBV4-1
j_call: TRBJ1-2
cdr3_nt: TGCGCCAGCAGCCAAGATGAGTCACTAGGATATGGCTACACCTTC
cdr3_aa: CASSQDESLGYGYTF

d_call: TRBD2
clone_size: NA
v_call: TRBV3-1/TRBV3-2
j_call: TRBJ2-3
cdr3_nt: TGTGCCAGCAGCCAGTTGACTAGCGGGAGTAAGTGGGATAGCACAGATACGCAGTATTTT
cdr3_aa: CASSQLTSGSKWDSTDTQYF

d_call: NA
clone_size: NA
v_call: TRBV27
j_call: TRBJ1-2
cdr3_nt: TGTGCCAGCAGTTCGGGGCTCTCGTACTATGGCTACACCTTC
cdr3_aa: CASSSGLSYYGYTF

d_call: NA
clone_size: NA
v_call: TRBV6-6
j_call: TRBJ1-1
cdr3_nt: TGTGCCAGCAGTCCCCGACAGCTAACGAACACTGAAGCTTTCTTT
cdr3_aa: CASSPRQLTNTEAFF

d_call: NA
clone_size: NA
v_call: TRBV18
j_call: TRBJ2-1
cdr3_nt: TGTGCCAGCTCACCATCGACAGAAGGCGATGAGCAGTTCTTC
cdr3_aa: CASSPSTEGDEQFF

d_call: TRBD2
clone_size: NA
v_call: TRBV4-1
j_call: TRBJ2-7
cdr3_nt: TGCGCCAGCAGCCATTATAGCGGGAGGGTGGAGCAGTACTTC
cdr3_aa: CASSHYSGRVEQYF

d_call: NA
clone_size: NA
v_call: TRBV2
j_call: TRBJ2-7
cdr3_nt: TGTGCCAGCAGTGGCCGGGGAAAGCAGTACTTC
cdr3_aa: CASSGRGKQYF

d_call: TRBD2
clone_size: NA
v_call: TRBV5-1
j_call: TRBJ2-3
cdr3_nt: TGCGCCAGCAGGACTAGCGGAACTAGCACAGATACGCAGTATTTT
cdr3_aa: CASRTSGTSTDTQYF

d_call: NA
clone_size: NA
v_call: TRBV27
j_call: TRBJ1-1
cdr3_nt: TGTGCCAGCAGTATACGACAGGCGAACACTGAAGCTTTCTTT
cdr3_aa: CASSIRQANTEAFF

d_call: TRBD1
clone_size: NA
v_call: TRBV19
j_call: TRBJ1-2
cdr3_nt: TGTGCCAGTATCCCCAGGGGGAGTCTTGGCTACACCTTC
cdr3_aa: CASIPRGSLGYTF

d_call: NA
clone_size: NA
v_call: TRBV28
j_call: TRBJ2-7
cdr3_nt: TGTGCCAGCACCCCGGGACATAAACTCTACGAGCAGTACTTC
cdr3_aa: CASTPGHKLYEQYF